This T cell receptor (beta chain) was captured in a study of T cells in Graves' hyperthyroidism and ophthalmopathy. Study as a whole: Peripheral blood draws took place at initial diagnosis, ahead of any treatment. Whole-study findings and limits: Patients with ophthalmopathy were separated from those with stable hyperthyroidism by a 13 V-J model. Blood also held most thyroid clonotypes expanded beyond 0.001.

Diagnostic assessment was based on clinical symptoms, serum thyroxine and TRAb, thyroid ultrasound and orbital computed tomography. Amplification yielded TCR beta CDR3 regions, with RNA transcripts as the source. The HTBI primer set served for first-round RT-PCR of the TCR CDR3. TCRdb itself ran the multiplex PCR reads through MiXCR, one entry per CDR3 protein. The table includes hundreds of thousands of distinct CDR3 sequences, more than 20% detected once. This clonotype was counted many times. No antigen is known for it. This CDR3 is 14 amino acids long. The germline V and J ends were trimmed by 0 bases and 1 base, with 10 bases remaining between them. Germline CDR1 and CDR2: GTSNPN and SVGIG (reference sequence).

The chain combines TRBV30 with TRBJ2-7, with D possibly matching TRBD1 (5 bases). This sequence was found in a man between 25 and 39 years old with Graves' ophthalmopathy. The source material was blood. CDR3 sequence reads: CAWSVLDRSYEQYF. CDR3 in DNA: TGTGCCTGGAGTGTACTCGACAGATCCTACGAGCAGTACTTC.